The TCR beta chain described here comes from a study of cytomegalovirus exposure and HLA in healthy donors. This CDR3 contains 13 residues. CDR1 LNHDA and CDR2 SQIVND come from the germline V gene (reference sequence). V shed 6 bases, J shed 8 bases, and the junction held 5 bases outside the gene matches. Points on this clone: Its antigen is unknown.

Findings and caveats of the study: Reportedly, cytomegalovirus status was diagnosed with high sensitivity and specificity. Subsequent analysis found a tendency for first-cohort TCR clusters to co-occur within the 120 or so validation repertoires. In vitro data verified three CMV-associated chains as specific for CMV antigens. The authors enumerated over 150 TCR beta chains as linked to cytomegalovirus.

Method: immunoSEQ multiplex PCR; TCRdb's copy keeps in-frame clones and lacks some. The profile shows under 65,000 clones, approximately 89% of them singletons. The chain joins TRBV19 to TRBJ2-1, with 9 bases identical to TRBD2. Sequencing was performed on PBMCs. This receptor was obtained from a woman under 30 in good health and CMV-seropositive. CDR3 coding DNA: TGTGCCAGTAGCGGCGGGGGGGAGGATGAGCAGTTCTTC. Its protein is CASSGGGEDEQFF.